The 3 T cell receptor beta chains reported below all come from one sample, sequenced in a study of blood T cell repertoires in COVID-19. Assay used: immunoSEQ multiplex PCR; TCRdb lists only in-frame clones, some missing. Among 200,000 to 300,000 clones listed, about 80% were seen once. The sequencing input was peripheral blood. These receptors were obtained from an elderly man with acute or convalescent COVID-19.

The chain combines TRBV19 with TRBJ1-6; D not resolved. The CDR3 sequence is 13 residues long. Trimming left V 6 bases short and J 9 bases short, with 12 bases between. Germline CDR1 is LNHDA and CDR2 is SQIVND (reference sequence). Here the CDR3 reads CASSATRSSPLHF. CDR3 DNA sequence: TGTGCCAGTAGCGCCACACGGAGTTCACCCCTCCACTTT. The full variable domain, its missing parts supplied by reference TRBV19 and TRBJ1-6, is DGGITQSPKYLFRKEGQNVTLSCEQNLNHDAMYWYRQDPGQGLRLIYYSQIVNDFQKGDIAEGYSVSREKKESFPLTVTSAQKNPTAFYLCASSATRSSPLHFGNGTRLTVT.

This clone was found a few times. V gene TRBV27 combines with J gene TRBJ1-4; D unresolved. There are 16 residues in the CDR3. With 3 bases removed from V and 7 bases from J, the gap between germline ends came to 18 bases. In germline, CDR1 is MNHEY, CDR2 SMNVEV (reference sequence). The chain's CDR3 is CASSLSFVEVGEKLFF. The CDR3 DNA reads TGTGCCAGCAGTTTGAGTTTCGTGGAGGTTGGTGAAAAACTGTTTTTT.

The chain joins TRBV5-8 to TRBJ1-1; D uncertain. The germline gives CDR1 SGHTS, CDR2 YDEGEE. V gave up 4 bases and J gave up 0 bases, with 7 bases separating them. This CDR3 region has 13 residues. CDR3 sequence: CASSRSVNTEAFF. CDR3 sequence (DNA): TGTGCCAGCAGCCGCAGTGTGAACACTGAAGCTTTCTTT. The whole variable domain, filled in from reference TRBV5-8 and TRBJ1-1, reads EAGVTQSPTHLIKTRGQQATLRCSPISGHTSVYWYQQALGLGLQFLLWYDEGEERNRGNFPPRFSGRQFPNYSSELNVNALELEDSALYLCASSRSVNTEAFFGQGTRLTVV.